This T cell receptor (beta chain) was sequenced during a study of T cell responses to AZD1222 COVID-19 vaccine. Trimming removed 3 bases from V and 6 bases from J, with 6 bases in between. The CDR3 totals 13 residues. CDR1 and CDR2 (germline): MNHEY, SMNVEV (reference sequence). The method was immunoSEQ multiplex PCR; TCRdb's version includes in-frame clones alone and lacks a portion of them. There are about 150,000 clones in the sample; roughly 92% occur only once, and under 6.5% lies in the top ten. The J gene is TRBJ1-6, the V gene TRBV27; no definite D call. Source: peripheral blood, taken on day 0 of AZD1222 vaccination. This TCR was sampled from an adult in good health. CDR3 sequence (DNA): TGTGCCAGCAGTTTTCGGGGTAATTCACCCCTCCACTTT. Translating it yields CASSFRGNSPLHF.